Sequencing of this T cell receptor (beta chain) was carried out in a study of blood T cell repertoires in COVID-19. Study at large: Acute-phase and convalescent COVID-19 samples originated in the United States, Italy and Spain.

Trimming shortened V by 4 bases and J by 4 bases, and 14 bases separated the two germline ends. The CDR3 length is 14 residues. The V gene's germline CDR1 is SGHRS and CDR2 YFSETQ. Across about two dozen US areas, participants ranged in age from 18 to 89 years. Recovery meant two consecutive negative NP/OP PCR tests, professional clearance, or resolved symptoms. In the authors' methods: Using reference gene primer amplification, nucleated cell counts were estimated. Generated by immunoSEQ multiplex PCR, the TCRdb table keeps only in-frame clones and is missing some. That table is the source of V, J and clone size, and D and trimming were worked out from the DNA. The table lists around 430,000 clones, about 83% of them singletons.

The source is a woman aged 50 to 60 who had recovered from COVID-19. The sample was PBMCs or T cells enriched from blood (not recorded which). The V gene is TRBV5-1, the J gene TRBJ1-2; possible D gene TRBD1, 6 bases. CDR3 coding DNA: TGCGCCAGCAGCCCGCCGGGGGGCGTCTATGGCTACACCTTC. Its translation is CASSPPGGVYGYTF.